This passage covers 16 T cell receptor beta chains from one sample sequenced in a study of blood T cell repertoires in COVID-19. Sequenced by immunoSEQ multiplex PCR; TCRdb stores in-frame clones only, minus some. The table lists roughly 360,000 clones, approximately 87% of them singletons. Sequencing was done on a sample of PBMCs or T cells enriched from blood (not recorded which). All receptors come from a young woman with acute COVID-19.

V and J are TRBV7-2 and TRBJ1-2; D is undetermined. V was trimmed by 5 bases and J by 4 bases, leaving 14 bases between them. The length of the CDR3 is 14 residues. The germline V gene has CDR1 SGHTA and CDR2 FQGNSA. The CDR3 here is CASSPLPLGYGYTF. CDR3 sequence (DNA): TGTGCCAGCAGCCCCCTACCACTAGGCTATGGCTACACCTTC.

This clone was seen a handful of times. The chain has TRBV19 and TRBJ2-7; tentatively, D is TRBD1 (5 bases). V shed 4 bases and J shed 2 bases, with 12 bases lying between them. This CDR3 has 14 residues. Germline CDR1 reads LNHDA; CDR2 reads SQIVND (reference sequence). The CDR3 DNA reads TGTGCCAGTAGTACGGTCGCAGGGCCCTACGAGCAGTACTTC. As protein: CASSTVAGPYEQYF.

The V gene is TRBV6-4, the J gene TRBJ1-1; TRBD1 aligns across 7 bases. This CDR3 contains 16 residues. The germline V gene encodes CDR1 MRHNA and CDR2 SNTAGT. V shed 4 bases and J 4 bases; nucleotides not matched to a gene: 12. The CDR3 sequence: CASSGPAPQGGTEAFF. In DNA, the CDR3 is TGTGCCAGCAGTGGCCCGGCGCCCCAGGGGGGCACTGAAGCTTTCTTT.

The chain links TRBV19 to TRBJ2-1; 8 nucleotides match TRBD1. Germline V CDR1 and CDR2: LNHDA, SQIVND (reference sequence). The CDR3 is 16 residues long. V lost 3 bases to trimming and J lost 4 bases; unmatched junction nucleotides: 8. Written as DNA, the CDR3 is TGTGCCAGTAGTATTTCCCACCGGACAGGGTACAATGAGCAGTTCTTC. It translates to CASSISHRTGYNEQFF.

This clone showed up just once. This chain links TRBV7-9 with TRBJ1-5; 7 nucleotides align to TRBD1. CDR1 is SEHNR, CDR2 FQNEAQ, per germline (reference sequence). The CDR3 covers 17 residues. Trimming took 1 base from V and 1 from J; bases not matched to a gene: 7. The CDR3 protein is CASSLGSGGGSNQPQHF. Here the CDR3 DNA reads TGTGCCAGCAGCTTAGGGTCAGGGGGTGGGAGCAATCAGCCCCAGCATTTT.

V gene TRBV9 combines with J gene TRBJ1-1; D is unresolved. There are 13 residues in the CDR3. CDR1 is SGDLS and CDR2 is YYNGEE in the germline V gene. CDR3 region: CASSSVNSAEAFF. As DNA, the CDR3 is TGTGCTTCTTCCTCTGTTAATAGCGCTGAAGCTTTCTTT.

The chain employs TRBV9 and TRBJ2-2; no definite D call. CDR1 is SGDLS, CDR2 YYNGEE, per germline. CDR3 length: 15 amino acids. The ends were cut back, 0 bases at V and 5 bases at J, with 11 bases in the middle. The CDR3, as DNA: TGTGCCAGCAGCGTAGGTTACAGCTTAACCGGGGAGCTGTTTTTT. Encoded protein: CASSVGYSLTGELFF.

This clone was detected only once. This chain uses TRBV30 with TRBJ1-1, with D maybe TRBD1 (6 bases). The ends were cut back, 3 bases at V and 0 bases at J, with 14 bases in the middle. The CDR3 loop spans 15 amino acids. Germline CDR1 reads GTSNPN; CDR2 reads SVGIG (reference sequence). CDR3 nucleotide sequence: TGTGCCTGGAGGGCTATGGACAGAATGAACACTGAAGCTTTCTTT. Encoded protein: CAWRAMDRMNTEAFF.

This chain connects TRBV7-9 to TRBJ2-1, with a weak D call TRBD2 (5 bases). Germline CDR1 is SEHNR and CDR2 is FQNEAQ (reference sequence). This CDR3 region has 17 residues. The V gene lost 1 base and the J gene lost 2 bases, with 15 bases spanning the gap. In DNA form, the CDR3 reads TGTGCCAGCAGCTTAGTACCTGGACTTGAACCCTACAATGAGCAGTTCTTC. Protein sequence: CASSLVPGLEPYNEQFF. The full variable domain, in which reference TRBV7-9 and TRBJ2-1 provide the parts outside the CDR3, is DTGVSQNPRHKITKRGQNVTFRCDPISEHNRLYWYRQTLGQGPEFLTYFQNEAQLEKSRLLSDRFSAERPKGSFSTLEIQRTEQGDSAMYLCASSLVPGLEPYNEQFFGPGTRLTVL.

The chain uses TRBV24-1 and TRBJ1-3; 12 nucleotides line up with TRBD1. The junction had 3 bases not matched to a gene; V was cut back by 5 bases and J by 2 bases. In germline, CDR1 is KGHDR, CDR2 SFDVKD. This CDR3 contains 16 residues. This CDR3 is CATSAGDRGPGNTIYF. The CDR3 DNA reads as TGTGCCACCAGTGCCGGGGACAGGGGGCCTGGAAACACCATATATTTT.

The chain uses TRBV7-9 and TRBJ2-1; 9 nucleotides line up with TRBD1. This CDR3 region has 13 residues. V dropped 4 bases and J dropped 9; count of bases not matched to a gene: 4. Germline V gene lookup returns CDR1 SEHNR and CDR2 FQNEAQ (reference sequence). The CDR3 is CASSSRTGVEQFF. The CDR3 DNA is TGTGCCAGCAGCTCCCGGACAGGGGTTGAGCAGTTCTTC.

J is TRBJ1-2 and V is TRBV7-2; perhaps TRBD1 as D (6 bases). Trimming left V 5 bases short and J 3 bases short, with 13 bases between. Per the germline V gene, CDR1 is SGHTA and CDR2 is FQGNSA. This CDR3 region has 14 residues. Here the CDR3 reads CASSPRRTDYGYTF. For the CDR3, the DNA is TGTGCCAGCAGCCCCCGACGGACAGACTATGGCTACACCTTC.

This chain uses TRBV12-3 or TRBV12-4 with TRBJ1-2, with D possibly being TRBD1 (5 bases). The V end lost 4 bases, the J end lost 4 bases, and 7 bases lay between the germline ends. This CDR3 has 12 amino acids. The CDR3 nucleotides read TGTGCCAGCAGTTGGGGGGGCTATGGCTACACCTTC. Translating gives CASSWGGYGYTF.

The chain links TRBV18 to TRBJ1-2; D may be TRBD1 (6 bases). V was clipped by 4 bases and J by 3 bases, with 12 bases between them. The CDR3 runs to 14 residues. The V gene's germline CDR1 is KGHSH and CDR2 LQKENI. The CDR3, as DNA: TGTGCCAGCTCACAGGACAGCTCCGACTATGGCTACACCTTC. It translates to CASSQDSSDYGYTF.

This chain connects TRBV25-1 to TRBJ1-1, with D unclear. Trimming shortened V by 4 bases and J by 1 base, and 19 bases separated the two germline ends. Germline CDR1 is MGHDK and CDR2 is SYGVNS. The CDR3 runs to 17 residues. In DNA, the CDR3 is TGTGCCAGCAGTGTAGCGGACTCAGCCTTAGCGAACACTGAAGCTTTCTTT. As protein: CASSVADSALANTEAFF.

The gene calls are TRBV9 and TRBJ2-1, with 9 bases that match TRBD2. This CDR3 is 16 amino acids long. Unmatched junction bases numbered 4, after V lost 3 bases and J lost 0 bases. The germline CDR1 and CDR2 sequences are SGDLS and YYNGEE. CDR3 nucleotide sequence: TGTGCCAGCAGCGCCCTTAGCGGGAGCTCCTACAATGAGCAGTTCTTC. Protein: CASSALSGSSYNEQFF.